These 23 T cell receptor beta chains were all obtained from the same sample, sequenced in a study. Tregs were sorted as CD4+CD25+CD127-/low cells. Adaptor-ligated barcode primers were used to amplify TRBV12-4/TRBJ1-2 clonotypes. TCRdb re-derived calls from the multiplex PCR reads in MiXCR, one entry per CDR3 protein. The sample has under 450 distinct CDR3 sequences; approximately 32% are singletons. Sequences were obtained from tumor-infiltrating Tregs sorted from the breast tumor. These TCRs come from a female donor with breast cancer.

This clonotype was seen ten or more times. CDR3 sequence: CASSPGDYGYTF. The CDR3, as DNA: TGTGCCAGCAGTCCGGGCGACTATGGCTACACCTTC. This chain uses TRBV12-3 or TRBV12-4 with TRBJ1-2; D is unclear. V lost 5 bases and J 3 bases, leaving 7 bases between the germline ends. The CDR3 has 12 residues.

This clonotype rates as large. The genes are TRBV12-3 or TRBV12-4 and TRBJ1-2; TRBD1 is a possible D gene (5 bases). The CDR3 length is 13 residues. Trimming left V 1 base short and J 2 bases short, with 5 bases between. The CDR3, as DNA: TGTGCCAGCAGTTTAGGACAGAACTATGGCTACACCTTC. As protein: CASSLGQNYGYTF.

The chain joins TRBV12-3 or TRBV12-4 to TRBJ1-2; D remains ambiguous. V lost 8 bases, J lost 3 bases, and 10 bases lay in between. The CDR3 spans 12 residues. Written as DNA, the CDR3 is TGTGCCAGCTGGGCCTCAGACTATGGCTACACCTTC. Translation gives CASWASDYGYTF.

The chain recombines TRBV12-3 or TRBV12-4 with TRBJ1-2; possible D gene TRBD1, 6 bases. The germline V and J ends were trimmed by 0 bases and 12 bases, with 14 bases remaining between them. The CDR3 is 13 residues long. The CDR3 region has the DNA TGTGCCAGCAGTTTAGCGTGGTCAGGGGTACACACCTTC. This gives the protein CASSLAWSGVHTF.

V gene TRBV12-3 or TRBV12-4 combines with J gene TRBJ1-2, with D possibly TRBD1 on 6 matching bases. V was shortened by 3 bases and J by 4 bases, with 9 bases between the two germline ends. The CDR3 extends over 13 amino acids. CDR3: CASSLGHLYGYTF. Here the CDR3 DNA reads TGTGCCAGCAGTTTGGGACACCTCTATGGCTACACCTTC.

This clonotype was found once. The chain links TRBV12-3 or TRBV12-4 to TRBJ1-2, with TRBD1 matching 8 bases. Trimming took 6 bases from V and 8 from J; bases not matched to a gene: 5. CDR3 length: 12 residues. The CDR3 DNA reads TGTGCCAGCAGCCTGACAGGGGTCGGCTACACCTTC. Translation gives CASSLTGVGYTF.

In its sample, this clonotype was seen many times. The chain is built from TRBV12-3 or TRBV12-4 and TRBJ1-2; the D is unclear. With 0 bases removed from V and 3 bases from J, the gap between germline ends came to 2 bases. CDR3 length: 12 amino acids. CDR3 sequence reads: CASSLADYGYTF. Here the CDR3 DNA reads TGTGCCAGCAGTTTAGCCGACTATGGCTACACCTTC.

The rearrangement joins TRBV12-3 or TRBV12-4 to TRBJ1-2; no clear D. This CDR3 is built from 13 residues. Deletions cut 7 bases from V and 4 bases from J, with 13 bases between. DNA of the CDR3: TGTGCCAGCACTAGTGACCGCATCTATGGCTACACCTTC. Translating it yields CASTSDRIYGYTF.

This rearrangement joins TRBV12-3 or TRBV12-4 to TRBJ1-2; no reliable D call. The V and J ends lost 6 bases and 8 bases respectively, with 16 bases between them. The CDR3 covers 13 residues. CDR3 sequence: CASSSDYNRGYTF. The DNA for the CDR3 is TGTGCCAGCAGCTCGGACTACAATAGGGGCTACACCTTC.

This rearrangement joins TRBV12-3 or TRBV12-4 to TRBJ1-2, with D perhaps TRBD1 (5 bases). The V and J ends lost 3 bases and 2 bases respectively, with 10 bases between them. CDR3 size: 14 residues. The CDR3 region has the DNA TGTGCCAGCAGTTTGTACGGGGCCAACTATGGCTACACCTTC. This codes for CASSLYGANYGYTF.

This clonotype was seen a handful of times. The chain joins TRBV12-3 or TRBV12-4 to TRBJ1-2; 7 bases are a match to TRBD1. The J segment lost 7 bases and the V segment lost 3 bases, leaving 5 bases of the junction unmatched. CDR3 length: 13 residues. CDR3 in amino acids: CASSFGTAVGYTF. CDR3 bases: TGTGCCAGCAGTTTCGGGACAGCAGTTGGCTACACCTTC.

By share of the sample, this clonotype is large. The chain employs TRBV12-3 or TRBV12-4 and TRBJ1-2; no definite D call. V was clipped by 0 bases and J by 4 bases, with 9 bases between them. This CDR3 has 14 amino acids. The CDR3 nucleotides read TGTGCCAGCAGTTTAGCGGGGAGACTCTATGGCTACACCTTC. It yields the protein CASSLAGRLYGYTF.

This clonotype showed up just once. The V gene is TRBV12-3 or TRBV12-4, the J gene TRBJ1-2; a possible D gene is TRBD1 (5 bases). Trimming removed 7 bases from V and 1 base from J, with 10 bases in between. The CDR3 has 13 amino acids. The CDR3 is CASTGTVNYGYTF. CDR3 nucleotide sequence: TGTGCCAGCACCGGGACGGTTAACTATGGCTACACCTTC.

This clonotype has more than one count but fewer than ten. The chain uses TRBV12-3 or TRBV12-4 and TRBJ1-2; D is possibly TRBD1 (6 bases). V lost 5 bases, J lost 0 bases, and 10 bases lay in between. The CDR3 is 14 amino acids. CDR3 sequence: CASSVGQTNYGYTF. The DNA for the CDR3 is TGTGCCAGCAGTGTCGGACAGACTAACTATGGCTACACCTTC.

This clonotype was counted only a few times. The chain employs TRBV12-3 or TRBV12-4 and TRBJ1-2; no reliable D call. V dropped 2 bases and J dropped 5 bases, with 12 bases sitting between them. The CDR3 length is 14 residues. In nucleotides, the CDR3 is TGTGCCAGCAGTTTACATCTCCCTTCTTATGGCTACACCTTC. Protein sequence: CASSLHLPSYGYTF.

This clonotype is medium-sized by share. The chain recombines TRBV12-3 or TRBV12-4 with TRBJ1-2; no reliable D call. V was shortened by 6 bases and J by 1 base, with 6 bases between the two germline ends. The CDR3 covers 12 residues. CDR3 bases: TGTGCCAGCAGGAGCTTTAACTATGGCTACACCTTC. Encoded protein: CASRSFNYGYTF.

Written as DNA, the CDR3 is TGTGCCAGCCGTGGTCCAACGGACCTCTATGGCTACACCTTC. Residues: CASRGPTDLYGYTF. V gene TRBV12-3 or TRBV12-4 combines with J gene TRBJ1-2; D gene unclear. V gave up 8 bases and J gave up 4 bases, with 17 bases separating them. The CDR3 spans 14 residues.

The V call is TRBV12-3 or TRBV12-4, the J call TRBJ1-2, with TRBD1 matching over 10 bases. This CDR3 region has 12 residues. The junction had 3 bases not matched to a gene; V was cut back by 6 bases and J by 8 bases. CDR3 DNA sequence: TGTGCCAGCAGAGGGACAGGGGCCGGCTACACCTTC. Protein sequence: CASRGTGAGYTF.

This clonotype came up a few times. The V call is TRBV12-3 or TRBV12-4, the J call TRBJ1-2, with D unresolved. The CDR3 has 10 amino acids. Trimming removed 4 bases at V and 7 bases at J, with 4 bases between. CDR3 loop: CASSYAGYTF. DNA for the CDR3: TGTGCCAGCAGTTATGCTGGCTACACCTTC.

This rearrangement joins TRBV12-3 or TRBV12-4 to TRBJ1-2; 9 nucleotides line up with TRBD1. V trimming: 4 bases; J trimming: 6 bases; junction bases outside the gene matches: 0. This CDR3 spans 12 amino acids. CDR3 sequence reads: CASSWTGDGYTF. CDR3 bases: TGTGCCAGCAGTTGGACAGGGGATGGCTACACCTTC.

The chain carries TRBV12-3 or TRBV12-4 and TRBJ1-2; D may be TRBD1 (5 bases). The ends were cut back, 5 bases at V and 3 bases at J, with 10 bases in the middle. The CDR3 consists of 13 residues. The CDR3 sequence is CASSTTAYYGYTF. The CDR3 DNA sequence: TGTGCCAGCAGTACGACAGCATACTATGGCTACACCTTC.

In its sample, this clonotype is hyperexpanded. The chain carries TRBV12-3 or TRBV12-4 and TRBJ1-2; D unresolved. The V end lost 1 base, the J end lost 0 bases, and 3 bases lay between the germline ends. The CDR3 runs to 13 residues. The CDR3 nucleotides are TGTGCCAGCAGTTTAGGGACTAACTATGGCTACACCTTC. Its translation is CASSLGTNYGYTF.

This clonotype is deemed medium-sized. The V gene is TRBV12-3 or TRBV12-4, the J gene TRBJ1-2; D unresolved. V was clipped by 4 bases and J by 7 bases, with 7 bases between them. The CDR3 contains 11 residues. This CDR3 is CASSSRGGYTF. As DNA, the CDR3 is TGTGCCAGCAGTTCTCGGGGTGGCTACACCTTC.